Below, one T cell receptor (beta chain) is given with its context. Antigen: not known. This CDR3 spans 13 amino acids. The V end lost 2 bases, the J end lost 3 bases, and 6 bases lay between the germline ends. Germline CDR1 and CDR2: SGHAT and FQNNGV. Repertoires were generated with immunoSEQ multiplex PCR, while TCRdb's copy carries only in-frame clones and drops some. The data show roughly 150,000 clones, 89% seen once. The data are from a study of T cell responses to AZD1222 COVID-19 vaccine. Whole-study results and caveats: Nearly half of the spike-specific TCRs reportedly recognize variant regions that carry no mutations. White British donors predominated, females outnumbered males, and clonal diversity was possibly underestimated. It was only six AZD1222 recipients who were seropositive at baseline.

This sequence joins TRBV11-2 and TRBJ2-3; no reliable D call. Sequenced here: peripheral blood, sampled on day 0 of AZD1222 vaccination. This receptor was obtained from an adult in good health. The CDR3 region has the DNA TGTGCCAGCAGCTTAAGCCAGACAGATACGCAGTATTTT. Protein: CASSLSQTDTQYF.